This T cell receptor beta chain originates from a study of blood T cell repertoires in COVID-19. Study-wide context: Italy, Spain and the United States were the sources of the convalescent and acute COVID-19 samples. In each case, the material was cDNA or gDNA derived from T cells, B-cell-depleted T cells, or PBMCs.

Germline CDR1 MNHEY, CDR2 SMNVEV (reference sequence). The CDR3 runs 15 residues. V lost 2 bases to trimming and J lost 5 bases, with 15 bases between them. Per the original data handling: For nucleated cells, counts were estimated from reference gene primer amplification. Some clones are missing from TCRdb's copy, which holds only in-frame ones; the method was immunoSEQ multiplex PCR. That table supplies the V and J calls and clone size; D and trimming were determined from the DNA. This table has around 200,000 clones, approximately 87% appearing once. The chain has TRBV27 and TRBJ1-2; D gene unclear. The sequencing sample was made of peripheral blood. This receptor was identified in a young man with active or convalescent COVID-19. The CDR3 protein is CASSLIPTESYGYTF. The DNA of the CDR3 is TGTGCCAGCAGTTTAATTCCTACAGAATCTTATGGCTACACCTTC.